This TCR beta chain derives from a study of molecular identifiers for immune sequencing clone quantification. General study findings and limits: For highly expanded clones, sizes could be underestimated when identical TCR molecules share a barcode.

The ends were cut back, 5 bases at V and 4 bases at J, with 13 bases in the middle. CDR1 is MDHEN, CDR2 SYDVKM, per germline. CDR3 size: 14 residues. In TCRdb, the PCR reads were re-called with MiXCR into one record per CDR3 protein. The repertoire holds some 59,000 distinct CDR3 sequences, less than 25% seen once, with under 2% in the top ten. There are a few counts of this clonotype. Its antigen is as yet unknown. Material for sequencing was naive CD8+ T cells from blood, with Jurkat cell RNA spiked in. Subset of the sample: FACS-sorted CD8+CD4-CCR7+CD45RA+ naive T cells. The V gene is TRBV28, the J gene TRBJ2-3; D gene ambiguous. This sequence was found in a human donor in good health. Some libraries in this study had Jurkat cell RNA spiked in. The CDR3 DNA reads TGTGCCAGCAGTAACCTCCTCGCACCAGATACGCAGTATTTT. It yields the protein CASSNLLAPDTQYF.